Following are 4 T cell receptor beta chains from one sample sequenced in a study of cytomegalovirus exposure and HLA in healthy donors. PCR employed 60 Vbeta and 13 Jbeta primers. The protocol was immunoSEQ multiplex PCR, while the TCRdb copy is restricted to in-frame clones and leaves out a portion. The sample yields 150,000 to 200,000 clones, around 74% seen once. The sequenced sample was PBMCs. These receptors all come from a female donor in good health and CMV-seronegative.

V and J are TRBV7-8 and TRBJ2-7; 7 bases are a match to TRBD1. The V gene's germline CDR1 is SGHVS and CDR2 FQNEAQ. The junction had 10 bases not matched to a gene; V was cut back by 5 bases and J by 0 bases. This CDR3 is 16 amino acids long. The CDR3 reads CASSIGAGTASYEQYF. The CDR3 DNA follows: TGTGCCAGCAGCATCGGAGCCGGGACAGCCTCCTACGAGCAGTACTTC.

The chain couples TRBV7-2 to TRBJ1-3, with D perhaps TRBD1 (6 bases). Per germline, CDR1 SGHTA and CDR2 FQGNSA. CDR3 size: 15 residues. Between the trimmed V and J ends, which lost 5 bases and 0 bases, there was a span of 11 bases. The CDR3 nucleotides read TGTGCCAGCAGCCGAGCGGGGGCCTCTGGAAACACCATATATTTT. This gives the protein CASSRAGASGNTIYF.

This chain links TRBV7-9 with TRBJ1-2; D is possibly TRBD1 (6 bases). Germline-derived CDR1 and CDR2 are SEHNR and FQNEAQ (reference sequence). V lost 4 bases, J lost 8 bases, and 17 bases lay in between. This CDR3 has 14 residues. The CDR3, as DNA: TGTGCCAGCAGCTCCCTAAACAGGGACCAGGGCTACACCTTC. Protein product: CASSSLNRDQGYTF.

The V and J genes are TRBV7-3 and TRBJ2-2; 10 nucleotides agree with TRBD2. The CDR3 covers 16 residues. Looked up from germline, CDR1 is SGHTA and CDR2 is FQGTGA. Germline trimming cut 2 bases from V and 4 bases from J; bases unmatched to any gene: 4. This chain's CDR3 is CASSLPSGRSTGELFF. CDR3 DNA sequence: TGTGCCAGCAGCTTACCTAGCGGGAGAAGCACCGGGGAGCTGTTTTTT.